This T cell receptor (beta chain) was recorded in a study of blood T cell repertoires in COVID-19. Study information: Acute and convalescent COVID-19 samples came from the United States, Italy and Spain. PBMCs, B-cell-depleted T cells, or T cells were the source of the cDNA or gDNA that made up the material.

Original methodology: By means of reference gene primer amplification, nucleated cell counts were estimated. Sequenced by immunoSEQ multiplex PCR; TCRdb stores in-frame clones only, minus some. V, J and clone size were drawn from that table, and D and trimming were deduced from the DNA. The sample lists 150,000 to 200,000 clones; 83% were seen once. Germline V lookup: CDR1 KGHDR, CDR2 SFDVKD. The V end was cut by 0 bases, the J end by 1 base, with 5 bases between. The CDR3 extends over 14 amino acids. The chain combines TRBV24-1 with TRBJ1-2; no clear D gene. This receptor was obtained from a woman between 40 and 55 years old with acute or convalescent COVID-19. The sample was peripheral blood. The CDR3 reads CATSDLGSNYGYTF. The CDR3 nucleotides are TGTGCCACCAGTGATTTGGGTAGTAACTATGGCTACACCTTC.